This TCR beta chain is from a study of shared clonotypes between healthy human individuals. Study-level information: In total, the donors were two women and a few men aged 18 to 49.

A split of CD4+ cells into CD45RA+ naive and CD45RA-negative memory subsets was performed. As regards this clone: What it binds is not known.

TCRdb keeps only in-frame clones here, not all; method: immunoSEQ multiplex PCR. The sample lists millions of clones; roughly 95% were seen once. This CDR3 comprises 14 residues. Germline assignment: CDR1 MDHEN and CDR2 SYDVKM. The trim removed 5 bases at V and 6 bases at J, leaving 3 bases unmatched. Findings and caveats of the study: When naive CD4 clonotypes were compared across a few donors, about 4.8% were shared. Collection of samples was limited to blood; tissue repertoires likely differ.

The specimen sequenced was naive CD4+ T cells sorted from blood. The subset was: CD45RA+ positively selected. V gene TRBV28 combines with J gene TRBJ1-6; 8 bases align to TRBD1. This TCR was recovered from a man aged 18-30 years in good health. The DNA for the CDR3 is TGTGCCAGCAGTCGGGGACAGGTTAATTCACCCCTCCACTTT. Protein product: CASSRGQVNSPLHF.